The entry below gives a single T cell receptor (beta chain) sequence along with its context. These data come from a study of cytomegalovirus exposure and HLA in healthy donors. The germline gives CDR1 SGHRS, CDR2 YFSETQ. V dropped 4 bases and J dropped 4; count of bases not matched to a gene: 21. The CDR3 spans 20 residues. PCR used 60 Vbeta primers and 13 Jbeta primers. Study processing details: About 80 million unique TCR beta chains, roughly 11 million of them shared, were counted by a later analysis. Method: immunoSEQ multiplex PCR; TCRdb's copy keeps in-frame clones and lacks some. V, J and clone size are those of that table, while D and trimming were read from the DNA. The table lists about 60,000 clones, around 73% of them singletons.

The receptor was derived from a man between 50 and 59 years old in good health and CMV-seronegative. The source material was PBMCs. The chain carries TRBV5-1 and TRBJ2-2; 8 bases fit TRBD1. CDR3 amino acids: CASSTAPGQAFHGPTGELFF. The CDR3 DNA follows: TGCGCCAGCAGCACGGCCCCGGGACAGGCTTTTCATGGCCCCACCGGGGAGCTGTTTTTT.